These 28 T cell receptor beta chains originate from one sample sequenced in a study of blood T cell repertoires in COVID-19. The protocol was immunoSEQ multiplex PCR, while the TCRdb copy is restricted to in-frame clones and leaves out a portion. The sample gives about 74,000 clones, roughly 85% of which show up once; approximately 25% is in the top ten. The sequenced sample consisted of peripheral blood. The receptor source for this set is a man between 50 and 59 years old with acute or convalescent COVID-19.

The table lists this clone with a count of one. The chain employs TRBV6-1 and TRBJ2-5; 11 nucleotides line up with TRBD2. The junction had 9 bases not matched to a gene; V was cut back by 3 bases and J by 3 bases. This CDR3 contains 17 residues. CDR1 is MNHNS and CDR2 is SASEGT in the germline V gene. The CDR3 is CASSDILGLAEKETQYF. CDR3 nucleotides: TGTGCCAGCAGTGATATCCTGGGACTAGCGGAAAAAGAGACCCAGTACTTC.

This clone showed up just a few times. Other nucleotide sequences in the sample specify the same CDR3. The CDR3 here is CASSLGTSGGAIEQFF. The CDR3, as DNA: TGCGCCAGCAGCTTGGGTACTAGCGGGGGGGCGATTGAGCAGTTCTTC. This chain connects TRBV5-1 to TRBJ2-1; 13 bases line up with TRBD2. Unmatched junction bases numbered 6, after V lost 0 bases and J lost 9 bases. This CDR3 is built from 16 residues. The V gene's germline CDR1 is SGHRS and CDR2 YFSETQ.

The chain is built from TRBV13 and TRBJ2-3; the match to TRBD2 covers 8 bases. The CDR3 extends over 16 amino acids. The J segment lost 2 bases and the V segment lost 5 bases, leaving 9 bases of the junction unmatched. Looked up from germline, CDR1 is PRHDT and CDR2 is FYEKMQ (reference sequence). The DNA of the CDR3 is TGTGCCAGCAGCGTACCGACGGGGGGGTCCACAGATACGCAGTATTTT. It codes for CASSVPTGGSTDTQYF. The entire variable domain, with the rest obtained from reference TRBV13 and TRBJ2-3, is as follows: AAGVIQSPRHLIKEKRETATLKCYPIPRHDTVYWYQQGPGQDPQFLISFYEKMQSDKGSIPDRFSAQQFSDYHSELNMSSLELGDSALYFCASSVPTGGSTDTQYFGPGTRLTVL.

This clone was counted a single time. V is TRBV13 and J is TRBJ2-1, with D possibly TRBD2 on 6 matching bases. The length of the CDR3 is 14 residues. The germline gives CDR1 PRHDT, CDR2 FYEKMQ (reference sequence). The germline V and J ends were trimmed by 1 base and 9 bases, with 13 bases remaining between them. The CDR3, as DNA: TGTGCCAGCAGCTTAGTCGGGGGAATCACTGAGCAGTTCTTC. This codes for CASSLVGGITEQFF.

The J gene is TRBJ2-3, the V gene TRBV11-3; D possibly corresponds to TRBD1 (6 bases). The germline CDR1 and CDR2 sequences are SGHNT and YENEEA. There are 17 residues in the CDR3. V dropped 5 bases and J dropped 3 bases, with 21 bases sitting between them. The CDR3 region has the DNA TGTGCCAGCAGCAGTCCTATACAGGGCTCAGTGACAGATACGCAGTATTTT. It codes for CASSSPIQGSVTDTQYF.

The chain uses TRBV9 and TRBJ2-1; a possible D gene is TRBD1 (8 bases). CDR1 is SGDLS and CDR2 is YYNGEE in the germline V gene. The length of the CDR3 is 15 residues. V was trimmed by 2 bases and J by 5 bases, leaving 14 bases between them. The CDR3 loop is CASSVRQGTNNEQFF. CDR3 DNA: TGTGCCAGCAGCGTCCGACAGGGGACTAACAATGAGCAGTTCTTC.

The genes are TRBV29-1 and TRBJ1-2; TRBD1 agrees at 9 bases. The CDR3 is 16 residues long. The junction had 8 bases not matched to a gene; V was cut back by 0 bases and J by 3 bases. Looked up from germline, CDR1 is SQVTM and CDR2 is ANQGSEA. Here the CDR3 reads CSVEDSWDREYYGYTF. The CDR3 DNA follows: TGCAGCGTTGAAGATTCGTGGGACAGGGAATACTATGGCTACACCTTC.

V is TRBV6-5 and J is TRBJ1-1; TRBD1 might be the D (5 bases). The CDR3 consists of 14 residues. CDR1 and CDR2 from the germline V gene are MNHEY and SVGAGI. The V end lost 6 bases, the J end lost 3 bases, and 14 bases lay between the germline ends. The CDR3 here is CASRRSGLDTEAFF. The CDR3 DNA sequence: TGTGCCAGCAGGAGGTCGGGACTCGACACTGAAGCTTTCTTT.

This clone showed up many times. The genes are TRBV14 and TRBJ2-4, with 10 bases that match TRBD1. This CDR3 comprises 15 residues. Per the germline V gene, CDR1 is SGHDN and CDR2 is FVKESK. J gave up 10 bases and V 0 bases, and 6 bases lay outside the gene matches. In DNA form, the CDR3 reads TGTGCCAGCAGCCAAGATGGCGGGACAGGGGATATTCAGTACTTC. It codes for CASSQDGGTGDIQYF.

CDR3: CASSQDGGGDETQYF. CDR3 coding DNA: TGCGCCAGCAGCCAAGATGGGGGGGGCGATGAGACCCAGTACTTC. This sequence joins TRBV4-1 and TRBJ2-5, with D possibly being TRBD2 (7 bases). CDR1 and CDR2 from the germline V gene are MGHRA and YSYEKL. V was clipped by 0 bases and J by 5 bases, with 13 bases between them. The CDR3 is 15 residues long.

V usage is TRBV7-2 and J usage is TRBJ2-3; D unresolved. CDR1 is SGHTA and CDR2 is FQGNSA in the germline V gene. Trimming took 2 bases from V and 0 from J, leaving 9 bases between them. The CDR3 consists of 15 residues. CDR3 protein: CASSLSITSTDTQYF. In nucleotides, the CDR3 is TGTGCCAGCAGCTTAAGCATAACTAGCACAGATACGCAGTATTTT. Complete variable domain (other parts from reference TRBV7-2 and TRBJ2-3): GAGVSQSPSNKVTEKGKDVELRCDPISGHTALYWYRQSLGQGLEFLIYFQGNSAPDKSGLPSDRFSAERTGGSVSTLTIQRTQQEDSAVYLCASSLSITSTDTQYFGPGTRLTVL.

This clone was picked up a small number of times. The chain combines TRBV10-2 with TRBJ1-6, with TRBD1 matching 7 bases. The germline CDR1 and CDR2 sequences are WSHSY and SAAADI. The CDR3 is 16 amino acids. V lost 0 bases to trimming and J lost 12 bases; unmatched junction nucleotides: 11. The CDR3, as DNA: TGCGCCAGCAGTGAGTCGAACCAGGGGGTCTATCAACCCCTCCACTTT. Translating it yields CASSESNQGVYQPLHF.

A few counts support this clone. The CDR3 reads CASSLAGGQGQPQHF. In DNA form, the CDR3 reads TGCGCCAGCAGCTTGGCCGGGGGGCAAGGCCAGCCCCAGCATTTT. V is TRBV5-1 and J is TRBJ1-5, with a weak D call TRBD1 (6 bases). Germline V gene data show CDR1 as SGHRS and CDR2 as YFSETQ. Trimming took 0 bases from V and 7 from J, leaving 14 bases between them. The CDR3 totals 15 residues.

The chain employs TRBV7-2 and TRBJ2-1, with 8 positions matching TRBD2. The CDR3 spans 15 residues. Germline-derived CDR1 and CDR2 are SGHTA and FQGNSA. Trimming cost V 5 bases and J 5 bases; bases outside gene matches: 8. CDR3 residues: CASSPAGGINNEQFF. The CDR3 nucleotides are TGTGCCAGCAGCCCCGCGGGGGGAATAAACAATGAGCAGTTCTTC.

The rearrangement uses TRBV5-4 and TRBJ2-5; TRBD2 matches at 10 bases. The CDR3 runs 14 residues. Germline assignment: CDR1 SGHNT and CDR2 YYREEE (reference sequence). Trimming took 2 bases from V and 3 from J; bases not matched to a gene: 1. The CDR3 bases are TGTGCCAGCAGCTTAACTAGCGGGGAAGAGACCCAGTACTTC. This gives the protein CASSLTSGEETQYF.

With regard to this clone: Relative to the germline gene, one junction end is altered; a read error may explain this. The chain employs TRBV12-5 and TRBJ2-3; 7 nucleotides agree with TRBD2. The CDR3 totals 13 residues. CDR1 and CDR2 (germline): LGHNT, FRNRAP. This CDR3 reads CASGLGGGGTQYF. The CDR3 region has the DNA TGTGCTAGTGGGTTGGGGGGGGGAGGTACGCAGTATTTT.

This chain connects TRBV30 to TRBJ1-6; tentatively, D is TRBD1 (5 bases). There are 13 residues in the CDR3. With 6 bases removed from V and 10 bases from J, the gap between germline ends came to 16 bases. Germline CDR1 and CDR2: GTSNPN and SVGIG (reference sequence). CDR3 loop: CACPTRGSSPLHF. Written as DNA, the CDR3 is TGTGCCTGCCCGACAAGGGGATCCTCACCCCTCCACTTT.

The chain has TRBV27 and TRBJ2-5; 10 bases line up with TRBD1. The V gene end was trimmed by 8 bases and the J gene end by 4 bases; junction bases not matched to a gene: 13. Germline CDR1 is MNHEY and CDR2 is SMNVEV (reference sequence). This CDR3 comprises 16 residues. CDR3 residues: CASGPGGDRGVETQYF. As DNA, the CDR3 is TGTGCCAGCGGCCCGGGGGGGGACAGGGGAGTAGAGACCCAGTACTTC.

The chain couples TRBV3-1 (or the pseudogene TRBV3-2) to TRBJ2-4; D possibly corresponds to TRBD2 (7 bases). Trimming cost V 4 bases and J 8 bases, with 21 bases left between them. This CDR3 is 16 amino acids long. Germline CDR1 LGHDT, CDR2 YNNKEL (reference sequence). The CDR3 loop is CASSPGRGNAKDIQYF. CDR3 bases: TGTGCCAGCAGCCCGGGGAGGGGGAACGCCAAGGACATTCAGTACTTC.

The chain has TRBV19 and TRBJ2-3, with D perhaps matching TRBD1 (5 bases). Trimming took off 3 bases at V and 4 bases at J, with 8 bases between the two ends. This CDR3 region has 13 residues. The germline CDR1 and CDR2 sequences are LNHDA and SQIVND (reference sequence). CDR3 loop: CASSIAGPDTQYF. DNA of the CDR3: TGTGCCAGTAGTATTGCAGGGCCAGATACGCAGTATTTT.

The J gene is TRBJ2-1, the V gene TRBV12-3 or TRBV12-4; D gene unclear. The CDR3 has 13 amino acids. Trimming took 6 bases from V and 7 from J, leaving 13 bases between them. The DNA of the CDR3 is TGTGCCAGCAGAGATTCCGACGGGAATGAGCAGTTCTTC. It translates to CASRDSDGNEQFF.

The chain uses TRBV13 and TRBJ2-1; TRBD1 matches at 10 bases. The CDR3 length is 15 residues. The germline V gene encodes CDR1 PRHDT and CDR2 FYEKMQ (reference sequence). Unmatched junction bases numbered 5, after V lost 2 bases and J lost 7 bases. Here the CDR3 reads CASSLWTGGRNEQFF. The CDR3, as DNA: TGTGCCAGCAGCTTATGGACAGGGGGAAGGAATGAGCAGTTCTTC.

The chain employs TRBV27 and TRBJ2-5; 7 nucleotides line up with TRBD1. Trimming took 6 bases from V and 0 from J; bases not matched to a gene: 7. CDR1 MNHEY and CDR2 SMNVEV come from the germline V gene (reference sequence). The CDR3 is 15 residues long. CDR3 nucleotide sequence: TGTGCCAGCAGCCGACAGGGTGGGGACCAAGAGACCCAGTACTTC. Residues: CASSRQGGDQETQYF.

This rearrangement joins TRBV6-1 to TRBJ2-3; the D is unclear. V shed 3 bases and J shed 1 base, with 8 bases lying between them. The CDR3 is 14 amino acids. CDR1 and CDR2 from the germline V gene are MNHNS and SASEGT. The CDR3 protein is CASSELEGTDTQYF. In nucleotides, the CDR3 is TGTGCCAGCAGTGAGCTAGAGGGCACAGATACGCAGTATTTT.

The V call is TRBV6-4, the J call TRBJ2-3; 10 bases are shared with TRBD2. Germline loops: CDR1 MRHNA, CDR2 SNTAGT. The J segment lost 5 bases and the V segment lost 3 bases, leaving 8 bases of the junction unmatched. The CDR3 has 16 residues. In DNA, the CDR3 is TGTGCCAGCAGTGAAAGGAGCGGGGGGGCAATAGATACGCAGTATTTT. Residues: CASSERSGGAIDTQYF.

The rearrangement links TRBV6-5 to TRBJ1-5; D unresolved. Germline loops: CDR1 MNHEY, CDR2 SVGAGI. There are 13 residues in the CDR3. V dropped 6 bases and J dropped 7 bases, with 13 bases sitting between them. CDR3 in amino acids: CASRRDLWQPQHF. For the CDR3, the DNA is TGTGCCAGCAGACGGGATCTCTGGCAGCCCCAGCATTTT.

The genes are TRBV3-1 (or the pseudogene TRBV3-2) and TRBJ2-5; 8 bases are shared with TRBD2. Germline-derived CDR1 and CDR2 are LGHDT and YNNKEL (reference sequence). The CDR3 consists of 14 residues. After removal of 0 bases from V and 5 bases from J, the junction contained 2 bases not matched to a gene. CDR3 residues: CASSQDASGETQYF. CDR3 bases: TGTGCCAGCAGCCAAGACGCTAGCGGGGAGACCCAGTACTTC.

This rearrangement joins TRBV3-1 (or the pseudogene TRBV3-2) to TRBJ1-6, with D perhaps TRBD1 (5 bases). The V end was cut by 0 bases, the J end by 10 bases, with 16 bases between. Germline V gene data show CDR1 as LGHDT and CDR2 as YNNKEL (reference sequence). The CDR3 loop spans 16 amino acids. CDR3 nucleotides: TGTGCCAGCAGCCAAGAACCGGGGGGAATTGGGTCACCCCTCCACTTT. Its protein product is CASSQEPGGIGSPLHF.